This entry features one T cell receptor (beta chain) sequence. Its antigen is still unknown. This entry belongs to a study of T cell responses to AZD1222 COVID-19 vaccine. Whole-study findings and limits: Seropositive at baseline were only six AZD1222 recipients. Among the donors, most were white British and more were female, and clonal diversity was possibly underestimated.

The method was immunoSEQ multiplex PCR; TCRdb's version includes in-frame clones alone and lacks a portion of them. There are about 160,000 clones in the sample; roughly nine tenths occur only once, and about 1.4% lies in the top ten. The origin of this receptor is an adult in good health. The source material was peripheral blood, sampled on day 0 of AZD1222 vaccination.

Written as DNA, the CDR3 is TGTGCCAGCAGCTTAAGGATACAGGACAGGGGGCTCTCACATGAAGCTTTCTTT. This translates into CASSLRIQDRGLSHEAFF. The chain couples TRBV7-9 to TRBJ1-1; TRBD1 matches 11 bases. From germline, CDR1 is SEHNR and CDR2 FQNEAQ (reference sequence). The CDR3 sequence is 18 residues long. With V trimmed by 2 bases and J by 7 bases, 15 bases remained unmatched.